Listed here is a single T cell receptor (beta chain). This entry is derived from a study of blood T cell repertoires in COVID-19. Study background: The United States, Italy and Spain supplied acute and convalescent COVID-19 samples. Nucleic acid was either cDNA or gDNA, and it came from T cells, B-cell-depleted T cells, or PBMCs.

Seattle's enrolled individuals joined amid active infection and were then monitored longitudinally. Study processing details: Researchers report that nucleated cell counts were estimated from reference gene primer amplification. The table came from immunoSEQ multiplex PCR; TCRdb's copy has only in-frame clones and leaves some out. Clone size and V and J calls were adopted from that table, with D and trimming inferred from the DNA. The sample shows fewer than 250,000 clones, about nine tenths of them seen only once. The CDR3 spans 16 residues. Deletions cut 2 bases from V and 5 bases from J, with 18 bases between. Germline CDR1 is KGHSH and CDR2 is LQKENI.

The clonotype originates from a man aged 45 to 65 with COVID-19, enrolled during active disease. The rearrangement joins TRBV18 to TRBJ1-1; tentatively, D is TRBD1 (6 bases). Sequencing was carried out using peripheral blood. CDR3 DNA: TGTGCCAGCTCACCAACACAGGGTGCCACGGGGACTGAAGCTTTCTTT. Its translation is CASSPTQGATGTEAFF. Based on the CDR3 plus reference TRBV18 and TRBJ1-1, the full variable domain is NAGVMQNPRHLVRRRGQEARLRCSPMKGHSHVYWYRQLPEEGLKFMVYLQKENIIDESGMPKERFSAEFPKEGPSILRIQQVVRGDSAAYFCASSPTQGATGTEAFFGQGTRLTVV.